This T cell receptor beta chain was sequenced during a study of shared clonotypes between healthy human individuals. Study overall: Two women and three men aged 18 to 49 served as donors. Each donor's CD4 naive and CD4 memory cells filled three plates apiece, CD8 naive two, and CD8 memory one.

Study-wide results and caveats: Incomplete sequencing of sorted subsets was indicated by rarefaction despite large depth. The sharing of approximately 4.6% of naive CD4 clonotypes was seen across a handful of donors.

Germline CDR1 LGHNA, CDR2 YSLEER. V lost 3 bases and J lost 4, with 28 bases in between. The CDR3 spans 20 residues. The assay was immunoSEQ multiplex PCR, and TCRdb's table has in-frame clones only and misses some. The table lists approximately 2.5 million clones, just over 90% of them singletons, with roughly 0.13% in the top ten. Details on this clone: Antigen specificity is unknown.

The chain carries TRBV4-3 and TRBJ2-1; maybe TRBD2 (6 bases). This clonotype was sampled from a man between 18 and 35 years old in good health. The source material was naive CD4+ T cells sorted from blood. The subset was: CD45RA+ positively selected. The CDR3 loop reads CASSQTGTFLQFNRYNEQFF. The CDR3 nucleotides read TGCGCCAGCAGCCAGACGGGGACTTTTCTGCAATTCAACCGATACAATGAGCAGTTCTTC.